Listed here are 20 T cell receptor beta chains from one sample, sequenced in a study of shared clonotypes between healthy human individuals. It was CD45RO-negative cells, positively selected for CCR7, that made up naive CD8 cells, with terminally differentiated effector memory CD45RA+ cells excluded. Only in-frame clones appear in the TCRdb table, and some are missing; sequencing was by immunoSEQ multiplex PCR. The top ten hold 0.11% of the sample, which has approximately 600,000 clones, approximately 95% seen once. Sequencing was carried out using naive CD8+ T cells sorted from blood. Receptors were obtained from a woman aged 25-40 years in good health.

This clone was seen a handful of times. Other DNA sequences within the sample encode an identical CDR3. V usage is TRBV7-9 and J usage is TRBJ2-7, with D uncertain. The ends were cut back, 5 bases at V and 0 bases at J, with 8 bases in the middle. This CDR3 comprises 13 residues. From germline, CDR1 is SEHNR and CDR2 FQNEAQ (reference sequence). In DNA form, the CDR3 reads TGTGCCAGCAGCCCCCCAAGCTCCTACGAGCAGTACTTC. It encodes CASSPPSSYEQYF.

The chain carries TRBV19 and TRBJ2-5, with D perhaps assigned TRBD1 or TRBD2 (6 bases each). Judging by the DNA end, TRBJ2-7 fits better; the J call may be wrong. Germline V gene sequence: CDR1 LNHDA, CDR2 SQIVND (reference sequence). CDR3 size: 17 residues. This CDR3 is CASSLGRGDTLSYEQYF. CDR3 bases: TGTGCCAGTAGTCTCGGTCGCGGGGACACGCTCTCCTACGAGCAGTACTTC.

The chain employs TRBV27 and TRBJ2-1; 9 bases are a match to TRBD1. The CDR3 length is 18 residues. The germline V gene encodes CDR1 MNHEY and CDR2 SMNVEV (reference sequence). Losses at the gene ends were 5 bases for V and 4 bases for J; bases not matched to a gene: 15. CDR3 amino acids: CASSTGTGNRATYNEQFF. CDR3 sequence (DNA): TGTGCCAGCAGTACCGGGACAGGGAACCGGGCCACTTACAATGAGCAGTTCTTC.

The V gene is TRBV5-1, the J gene TRBJ2-7, with TRBD2 matching over 8 bases. Germline values: CDR1 SGHRS, CDR2 YFSETQ. V lost 1 base and J lost 2; bases outside the gene matches: 5. The CDR3 covers 15 residues. The CDR3 DNA reads as TGCGCCAGCAGCTTGATCGAGCGGGAGACCTACGAGCAGTACTTC. The encoded protein is CASSLIERETYEQYF.

This chain joins TRBV7-6 and TRBJ2-7; TRBD1 might be the D (5 bases). From germline, CDR1 is SGHVS and CDR2 FNYEAQ. The CDR3 loop spans 17 amino acids. The V and J ends lost 4 bases and 5 bases respectively, with 24 bases between them. The CDR3 DNA sequence: TGTGCCAGCAGCTCTAATCTTCTAGGGGTAGGGGTTAACGAGCAGTACTTC. It codes for CASSSNLLGVGVNEQYF.

The count of this clone is one. The chain carries TRBV27 and TRBJ1-6, with a tentative D call TRBD1 (5 bases). Per the germline V gene, CDR1 is MNHEY and CDR2 is SMNVEV (reference sequence). With 5 bases removed from V and 6 bases from J, the gap between germline ends came to 11 bases. The CDR3 covers 14 residues. As DNA, the CDR3 is TGTGCCAGCAGTCAACAGGTTTTTAATTCACCCCTCCACTTT. This translates into CASSQQVFNSPLHF.

The V and J genes are TRBV9 and TRBJ1-3; perhaps TRBD1 as D (6 bases). CDR3 size: 19 residues. The germline V and J ends were trimmed by 3 bases and 1 base, with 23 bases remaining between them. Per the germline V gene, CDR1 is SGDLS and CDR2 is YYNGEE. As DNA, the CDR3 is TGTGCCAGCAGCGCCGACGGGGGGCCAAACCCGGGGTCTGGAAACACCATATATTTT. This codes for CASSADGGPNPGSGNTIYF.

The rearrangement uses TRBV27 and TRBJ2-1; TRBD2 matches 7 bases. The germline gives CDR1 MNHEY, CDR2 SMNVEV (reference sequence). The length of the CDR3 is 15 residues. Trimming at V came to 5 bases and at J to 7 bases, leaving 11 bases not matched to a gene. For the CDR3, the DNA is TGTGCCAGCAGTCTGGCGGCGGGCGGGGGAAATGAGCAGTTCTTC. Encoded protein: CASSLAAGGGNEQFF.

Comments on this clone: This sample includes further DNA sequences coding for the same CDR3. The chain links TRBV5-1 to TRBJ1-5; 8 bases fit TRBD1. Germline values: CDR1 SGHRS, CDR2 YFSETQ. After removal of 4 bases from V and 7 bases from J, the junction contained 7 bases not matched to a gene. The CDR3 extends over 14 amino acids. Here the CDR3 DNA reads TGCGCCAGCAGCCTCGGACAGGGAGAACAGCCCCAGCATTTT. Translation: CASSLGQGEQPQHF.

The rearrangement links TRBV2 to TRBJ1-3; a weak D match, TRBD1 (5 bases). V was cut by 3 bases and J by 0 bases, with 18 bases left in between. Germline V gene sequence: CDR1 SNHLY, CDR2 FYNNEI. The length of the CDR3 is 18 residues. CDR3 DNA: TGTGCCAGCAGTGACCCGAGTGAGCAGGGTTTCTCTGGAAACACCATATATTTT. This codes for CASSDPSEQGFSGNTIYF.

This chain uses TRBV2 with TRBJ2-4; D is perhaps TRBD1 or TRBD2 (5 bases each). Looked up from germline, CDR1 is SNHLY and CDR2 is FYNNEI. V lost 7 bases to trimming and J lost 1 base, with 17 bases between them. The CDR3 totals 16 residues. CDR3 sequence: CASTDPTKGAKNIQYF. In DNA form, the CDR3 reads TGTGCCAGCACCGACCCGACTAAGGGGGCCAAAAACATTCAGTACTTC.

The rearrangement uses TRBV30 and TRBJ2-3; D might be TRBD2 (6 bases). In germline, CDR1 is GTSNPN, CDR2 SVGIG (reference sequence). Between the trimmed V and J ends, which lost 1 base and 4 bases, there was a span of 18 bases. The CDR3 length is 16 residues. Here the CDR3 DNA reads TGTGCCTGGAGTGCGGCGGCGGGGTGGGAGGCAGATACGCAGTATTTT. Amino acid sequence: CAWSAAAGWEADTQYF.

V and J are TRBV28 and TRBJ2-5; D gene unclear. The J call may not be correct, given that the DNA end is closer to TRBJ2-7. This CDR3 contains 13 residues. Germline loops: CDR1 MDHEN, CDR2 SYDVKM. CDR3: CASSLMGRYEQYF. The CDR3, as DNA: TGTGCCAGCAGTTTGATGGGAAGATACGAGCAGTACTTC.

The J gene is TRBJ2-5, the V gene TRBV6-6; 8 bases align to TRBD2. Per germline, CDR1 MNHNY and CDR2 SVGAGI (reference sequence). The CDR3 contains 13 residues. The J segment lost 4 bases and the V segment lost 6 bases, leaving 4 bases of the junction unmatched. The CDR3 loop is CASRGLAPETQYF. As DNA, the CDR3 is TGTGCCAGCAGAGGACTAGCCCCAGAGACCCAGTACTTC.

This sequence joins TRBV4-1 and TRBJ2-1; 14 bases match TRBD2. Germline CDR1 is MGHRA and CDR2 is YSYEKL. V was clipped by 4 bases and J by 8 bases; unmatched bases: 7. The CDR3 length is 16 residues. CDR3 sequence reads: CASSLRLAGGSHEQFF. CDR3 in DNA: TGCGCCAGCAGCCTCAGACTAGCGGGAGGGTCCCATGAGCAGTTCTTC.

The rearrangement links TRBV27 to TRBJ2-2; D call uncertain. In germline, CDR1 is MNHEY, CDR2 SMNVEV (reference sequence). The CDR3 runs to 15 residues. V was clipped by 3 bases and J by 0 bases, with 8 bases between them. In DNA form, the CDR3 reads TGTGCCAGCAGTTTTGGTCCCGCGAACACCGGGGAGCTGTTTTTT. It is translated as CASSFGPANTGELFF.

This chain uses TRBV6-1 with TRBJ2-7, with 8 bases matching TRBD1. Germline assignment: CDR1 MNHNS and CDR2 SASEGT. V trimming: 6 bases; J trimming: 0 bases; junction bases outside the gene matches: 4. This CDR3 is 14 amino acids long. CDR3 residues: CASRRTGSSYEQYF. In nucleotides, the CDR3 is TGTGCCAGCAGGCGGACAGGGAGCTCCTACGAGCAGTACTTC.

This chain connects TRBV5-4 to TRBJ2-7; D is perhaps TRBD1 (6 bases). The CDR3 runs 13 residues. Germline CDR1 SGHNT, CDR2 YYREEE (reference sequence). V was cut by 4 bases and J by 3 bases, with 11 bases left in between. The CDR3 sequence is CASSLGQHYEQYF. CDR3 DNA sequence: TGTGCCAGCAGCCTAGGACAGCACTACGAGCAGTACTTC.

V and J are TRBV6-4 and TRBJ2-1; D call uncertain. V lost 2 bases and J 0 bases, leaving 11 bases between the germline ends. CDR1 and CDR2 from the germline V gene are MRHNA and SNTAGT. The CDR3 has 16 amino acids. For the CDR3, the DNA is TGTGCCAGCAGTGACGCTACTACGTCCTCCTACAATGAGCAGTTCTTC. Amino acid sequence: CASSDATTSSYNEQFF.

V gene TRBV10-2 combines with J gene TRBJ2-7; D ambiguous. From germline, CDR1 is WSHSY and CDR2 SAAADI. V was pared by 2 bases and J by 6 bases, with 5 bases between. The CDR3 extends over 11 amino acids. The CDR3 loop reads CASSEGAEQYF. CDR3 coding DNA: TGCGCCAGCAGTGAGGGCGCCGAGCAGTACTTC.